This is a list of T cell receptor beta chains from one sample in a study of Ad26.COV2.S vaccination and SARS-CoV-2 variants. The method was immunoSEQ multiplex PCR; TCRdb's version includes in-frame clones alone and lacks a portion of them. This table has 300,000 to 400,000 clones, about nine tenths appearing once. This specimen consisted of peripheral blood, obtained in a trial of Ad26.COV2.S vaccine versus placebo. The receptor source for this set is a person between 18 and 59 years old who received the Ad26.COV2.S COVID-19 vaccine or a placebo. Both conserved end residues are part of each CDR3. The D gene is left open where the match is weak. The size entry is marked missing in some rows and otherwise reads once, few, many or a size class.

d_call: TRBD1
j_call: TRBJ2-5
clone_size: -
v_call: TRBV6-1
cdr3_aa: CASSEAGADRPKTQYF
cdr3_nt: TGTGCCAGCAGTGAAGCTGGGGCGGACAGGCCTAAGACCCAGTACTTC

d_call: -
j_call: TRBJ1-1
clone_size: -
v_call: TRBV19
cdr3_aa: CASSWANTEAFF
cdr3_nt: TGTGCCAGTTCCTGGGCGAACACTGAAGCTTTCTTT

d_call: -
j_call: TRBJ2-3
clone_size: -
v_call: TRBV7-9
cdr3_aa: CASSLLWQGIDTQYF
cdr3_nt: TGTGCCAGCAGCTTGTTGTGGCAGGGAATAGATACGCAGTATTTT

d_call: -
j_call: TRBJ2-1
clone_size: -
v_call: TRBV5-1
cdr3_aa: CASSFGEDSYYNEQFF
cdr3_nt: TGCGCCAGCAGCTTTGGAGAGGACAGTTACTACAATGAGCAGTTCTTC

d_call: -
j_call: TRBJ2-2
clone_size: few
v_call: TRBV6-2/TRBV6-3
cdr3_aa: CASSWDGRSGELFF
cdr3_nt: TGTGCCAGCAGTTGGGACGGAAGATCCGGGGAGCTGTTTTTT

d_call: -
j_call: TRBJ1-4
clone_size: once
v_call: TRBV4-1
cdr3_aa: CASSQQGNEKLFF
cdr3_nt: TGCGCCAGCAGCCAACAGGGTAATGAAAAACTGTTTTTT

d_call: -
j_call: TRBJ1-2
clone_size: -
v_call: TRBV25-1
cdr3_aa: CASSGRLANYGYTF
cdr3_nt: TGTGCCAGCAGCGGCAGGTTAGCTAACTATGGCTACACCTTC

d_call: -
j_call: TRBJ2-3
clone_size: -
v_call: TRBV7-3
cdr3_aa: CASRYMGVSTDTQYF
cdr3_nt: TGTGCCAGCAGATATATGGGGGTTAGCACAGATACGCAGTATTTT

d_call: -
j_call: TRBJ2-7
clone_size: -
v_call: TRBV7-9
cdr3_aa: CASSFISYEQYF
cdr3_nt: TGTGCCAGCAGCTTCATATCCTACGAGCAGTACTTC

d_call: -
j_call: TRBJ1-2
clone_size: -
v_call: TRBV10-3
cdr3_aa: CAISEWGFGGNYGYTF
cdr3_nt: TGTGCCATCAGTGAGTGGGGCTTCGGGGGGAACTATGGCTACACCTTC

d_call: -
j_call: TRBJ2-3
clone_size: -
v_call: TRBV3-1/TRBV3-2
cdr3_aa: CASSQDFHASTDTQYF
cdr3_nt: TGTGCCAGCAGCCAAGACTTTCATGCTAGCACAGATACGCAGTATTTT

d_call: -
j_call: TRBJ1-4
clone_size: -
v_call: TRBV18
cdr3_aa: CASSPQGPNEKLFF
cdr3_nt: TGTGCCAGCTCACCTCAGGGGCCTAATGAAAAACTGTTTTTT

d_call: -
j_call: TRBJ1-6
clone_size: few
v_call: TRBV5-4
cdr3_aa: CASSSYGQSGAPLHF
cdr3_nt: TGTGCCAGCAGCTCCTACGGACAGTCAGGAGCACCCCTCCACTTT

d_call: -
j_call: TRBJ1-2
clone_size: -
v_call: TRBV27
cdr3_aa: CASSLSHRPTNYGYTF
cdr3_nt: TGTGCCAGCAGTTTATCTCACAGGCCTACTAACTATGGCTACACCTTC

d_call: -
j_call: TRBJ1-5
clone_size: -
v_call: TRBV2
cdr3_aa: CASMGGYNQPQHF
cdr3_nt: TGTGCCAGCATGGGAGGGTACAATCAGCCCCAGCATTTT

d_call: -
j_call: TRBJ2-3
clone_size: -
v_call: TRBV30
cdr3_aa: CAWTPSDTQYF
cdr3_nt: TGTGCCTGGACCCCGTCTGATACGCAGTATTTT

d_call: -
j_call: TRBJ1-3
clone_size: -
v_call: TRBV6-5
cdr3_aa: CASSWGWGGNTIYF
cdr3_nt: TGTGCCAGCAGTTGGGGTTGGGGAGGAAACACCATATATTTT

d_call: TRBD2
j_call: TRBJ2-1
clone_size: -
v_call: TRBV6-2/TRBV6-3
cdr3_aa: CASCRLAGVYNEQFF
cdr3_nt: TGTGCCAGCTGCCGGCTAGCGGGGGTTTACAATGAGCAGTTCTTC

d_call: TRBD2
j_call: TRBJ2-3
clone_size: -
v_call: TRBV5-1
cdr3_aa: CASSPGTRTDTQYF
cdr3_nt: TGCGCCAGCAGCCCCGGGACTAGGACAGATACGCAGTATTTT

d_call: -
j_call: TRBJ2-7
clone_size: -
v_call: TRBV12-3/TRBV12-4
cdr3_aa: CASSQVTSYEQYF
cdr3_nt: TGTGCCAGCAGTCAAGTGACCTCCTACGAGCAGTACTTC

d_call: TRBD1
j_call: TRBJ1-2
clone_size: -
v_call: TRBV18
cdr3_aa: CASSPQGQGSIGYTF
cdr3_nt: TGTGCCAGCTCACCTCAGGGACAGGGATCTATTGGCTACACCTTC

d_call: -
j_call: TRBJ1-2
clone_size: -
v_call: TRBV5-1
cdr3_aa: CASSLVQGGGYTF
cdr3_nt: TGCGCCAGCAGCTTGGTACAGGGAGGAGGCTACACCTTC

d_call: TRBD1
j_call: TRBJ1-1
clone_size: few
v_call: TRBV11-2
cdr3_aa: CASSLGLGGRMNTEAFF
cdr3_nt: TGTGCCAGCAGCTTAGGGTTAGGGGGCCGCATGAACACTGAAGCTTTCTTT

d_call: -
j_call: TRBJ1-1
clone_size: -
v_call: TRBV7-9
cdr3_aa: CASSHPAGKNTEAFF
cdr3_nt: TGTGCCAGCAGCCATCCGGCAGGGAAGAACACTGAAGCTTTCTTT

d_call: -
j_call: TRBJ1-1
clone_size: -
v_call: TRBV6-4
cdr3_aa: CASSKEGGTEAFF
cdr3_nt: TGTGCCAGCAGCAAGGAGGGGGGAACTGAAGCTTTCTTT

d_call: -
j_call: TRBJ1-2
clone_size: -
v_call: TRBV5-1
cdr3_aa: CASSLGSTGFGSYTF
cdr3_nt: TGCGCCAGCAGCTTGGGCAGTACAGGGTTTGGAAGCTACACCTTC

d_call: TRBD2
j_call: TRBJ2-1
clone_size: -
v_call: TRBV11-2
cdr3_aa: CASSSSAGHSYNEQFF
cdr3_nt: TGTGCCAGCAGTTCCTCAGCGGGGCACTCCTACAATGAGCAGTTCTTC

d_call: -
j_call: TRBJ2-1
clone_size: -
v_call: TRBV3-1/TRBV3-2
cdr3_aa: CASSQYNPPDEQFF
cdr3_nt: TGTGCCAGCAGCCAATATAATCCGCCAGATGAGCAGTTCTTC